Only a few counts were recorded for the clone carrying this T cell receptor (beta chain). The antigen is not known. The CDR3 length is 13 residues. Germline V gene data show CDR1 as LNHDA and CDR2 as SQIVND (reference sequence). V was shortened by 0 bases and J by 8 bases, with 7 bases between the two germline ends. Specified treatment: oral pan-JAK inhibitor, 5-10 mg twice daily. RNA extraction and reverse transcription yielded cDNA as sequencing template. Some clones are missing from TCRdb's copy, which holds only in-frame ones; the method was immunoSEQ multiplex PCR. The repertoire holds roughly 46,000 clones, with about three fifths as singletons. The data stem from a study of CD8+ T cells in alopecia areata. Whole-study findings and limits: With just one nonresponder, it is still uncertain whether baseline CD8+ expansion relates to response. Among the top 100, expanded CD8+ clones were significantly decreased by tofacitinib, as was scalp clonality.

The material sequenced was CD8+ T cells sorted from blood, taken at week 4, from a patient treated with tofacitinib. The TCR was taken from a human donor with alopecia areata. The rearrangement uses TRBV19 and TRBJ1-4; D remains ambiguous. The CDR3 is CASSIDTEEKLFF. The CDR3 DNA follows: TGTGCCAGTAGTATAGACACCGAAGAAAAACTGTTTTTT.